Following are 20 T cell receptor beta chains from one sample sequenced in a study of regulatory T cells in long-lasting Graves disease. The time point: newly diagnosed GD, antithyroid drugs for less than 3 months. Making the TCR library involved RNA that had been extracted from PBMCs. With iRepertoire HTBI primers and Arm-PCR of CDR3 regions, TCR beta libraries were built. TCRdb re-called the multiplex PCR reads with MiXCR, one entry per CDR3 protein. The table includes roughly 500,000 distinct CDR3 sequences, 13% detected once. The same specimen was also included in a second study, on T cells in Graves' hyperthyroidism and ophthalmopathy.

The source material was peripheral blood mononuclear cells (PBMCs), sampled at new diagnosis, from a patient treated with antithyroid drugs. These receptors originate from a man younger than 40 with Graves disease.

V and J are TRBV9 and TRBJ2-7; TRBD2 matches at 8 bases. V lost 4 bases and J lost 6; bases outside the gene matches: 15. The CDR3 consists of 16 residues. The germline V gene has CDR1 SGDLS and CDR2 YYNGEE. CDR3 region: CASSLSWGAGVSEQYF. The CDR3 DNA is TGTGCCAGCAGCCTTTCATGGGGAGCGGGAGTCAGCGAGCAGTACTTC.

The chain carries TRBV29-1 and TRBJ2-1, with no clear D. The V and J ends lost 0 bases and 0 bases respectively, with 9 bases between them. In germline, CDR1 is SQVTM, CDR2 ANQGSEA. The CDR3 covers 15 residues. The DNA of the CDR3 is TGCAGCGTTGAAGATCTCTTCGGCTCCTACAATGAGCAGTTCTTC. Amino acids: CSVEDLFGSYNEQFF.

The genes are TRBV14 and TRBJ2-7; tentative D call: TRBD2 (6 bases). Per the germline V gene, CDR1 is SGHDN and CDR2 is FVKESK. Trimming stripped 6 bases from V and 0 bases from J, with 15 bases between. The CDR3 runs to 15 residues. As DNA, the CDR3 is TGTGCCAGCAGACTATTTAGCGGTAGCTCCTACGAGCAGTACTTC. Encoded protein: CASRLFSGSSYEQYF.

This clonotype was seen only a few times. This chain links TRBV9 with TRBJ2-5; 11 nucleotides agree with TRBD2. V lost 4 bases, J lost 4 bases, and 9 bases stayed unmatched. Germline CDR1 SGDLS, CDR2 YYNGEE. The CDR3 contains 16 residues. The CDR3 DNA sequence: TGTGCCAGCAGCTTCGGACTAGCGGGCTCCATAGAGACCCAGTACTTC. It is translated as CASSFGLAGSIETQYF.

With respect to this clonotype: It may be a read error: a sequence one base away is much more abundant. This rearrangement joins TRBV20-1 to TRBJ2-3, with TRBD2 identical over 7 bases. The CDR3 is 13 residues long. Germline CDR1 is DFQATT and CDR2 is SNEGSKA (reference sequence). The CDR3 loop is CGGGEGPIDTQYF. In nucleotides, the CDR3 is TGCGGTGGGGGGGAGGGCCCGATAGATACGCAGTATTTT.

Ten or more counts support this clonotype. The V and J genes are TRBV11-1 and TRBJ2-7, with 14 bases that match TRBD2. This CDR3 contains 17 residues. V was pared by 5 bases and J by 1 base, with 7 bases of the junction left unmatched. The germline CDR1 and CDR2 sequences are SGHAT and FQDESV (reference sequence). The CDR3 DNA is TGTGCCAGCAGCCCGGGGACTAGCGGGAGAGGATCCTACGAGCAGTACTTC. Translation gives CASSPGTSGRGSYEQYF. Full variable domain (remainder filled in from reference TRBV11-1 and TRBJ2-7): EAEVAQSPRYKITEKSQAVAFWCDPISGHATLYWYRQILGQGPELLVQFQDESVVDDSQLPKDRFSAERLKGVDSTLKIQPAELGDSAMYLCASSPGTSGRGSYEQYFGPGTRLTVT.

This CDR3 is CAISESGADEQFF. The CDR3 DNA sequence: TGTGCCATCAGTGAGTCGGGGGCCGATGAGCAGTTCTTC. The genes are TRBV10-3 and TRBJ2-1; maybe TRBD1 (6 bases). CDR3 size: 13 residues. Trimming cost V 0 bases and J 8 bases, with 8 bases left between them. Looked up from germline, CDR1 is ENHRY and CDR2 is SYGVKD.

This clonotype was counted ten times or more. CDR3 coding DNA: TGTGCCAGCAGCTTAGAGGGACTAGCGGGAGTTGAGCAGTTCTTC. This gives the protein CASSLEGLAGVEQFF. The gene calls are TRBV11-2 and TRBJ2-1; 14 nucleotides agree with TRBD2. The V gene's germline CDR1 is SGHAT and CDR2 FQNNGV. The CDR3 spans 15 residues. V was pared by 0 bases and J by 9 bases, with 1 base of the junction left unmatched.

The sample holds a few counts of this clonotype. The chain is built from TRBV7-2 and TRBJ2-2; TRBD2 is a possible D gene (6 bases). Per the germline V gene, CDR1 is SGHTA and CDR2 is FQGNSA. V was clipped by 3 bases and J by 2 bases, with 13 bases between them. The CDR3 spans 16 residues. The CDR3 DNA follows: TGTGCCAGCAGCTTGTTGGCTAGCGTAAACACCGGGGAGCTGTTTTTT. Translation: CASSLLASVNTGELFF.

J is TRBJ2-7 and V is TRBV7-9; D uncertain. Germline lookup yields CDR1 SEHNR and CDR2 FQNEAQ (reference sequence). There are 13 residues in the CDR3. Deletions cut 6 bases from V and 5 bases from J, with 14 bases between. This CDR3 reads CASSYGQEDEQYF. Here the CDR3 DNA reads TGTGCCAGCAGTTACGGGCAGGAAGACGAGCAGTACTTC.

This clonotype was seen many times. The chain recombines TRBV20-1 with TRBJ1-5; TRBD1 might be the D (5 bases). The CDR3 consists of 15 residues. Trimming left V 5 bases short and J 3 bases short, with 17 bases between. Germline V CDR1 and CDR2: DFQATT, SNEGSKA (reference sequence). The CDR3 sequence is CSARSTPRDNQPQHF. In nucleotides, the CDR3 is TGCAGTGCTCGCTCGACCCCCAGGGACAATCAGCCCCAGCATTTT.

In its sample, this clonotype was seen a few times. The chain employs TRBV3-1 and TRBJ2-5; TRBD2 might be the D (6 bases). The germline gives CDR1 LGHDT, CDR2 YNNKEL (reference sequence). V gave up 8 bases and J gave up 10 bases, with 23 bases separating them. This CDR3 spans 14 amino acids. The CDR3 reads CASGGSQGLRGQYF. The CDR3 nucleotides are TGTGCCAGCGGAGGGAGCCAGGGCCTCAGAGGCCAGTACTTC.

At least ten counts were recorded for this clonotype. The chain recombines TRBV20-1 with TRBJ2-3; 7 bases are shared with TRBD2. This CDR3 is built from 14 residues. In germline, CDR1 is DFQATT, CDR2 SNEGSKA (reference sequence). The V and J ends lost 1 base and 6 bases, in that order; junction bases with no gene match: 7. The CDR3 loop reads CSARVGRARDTQYF. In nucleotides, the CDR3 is TGCAGTGCTAGAGTTGGGAGGGCTAGGGATACGCAGTATTTT.

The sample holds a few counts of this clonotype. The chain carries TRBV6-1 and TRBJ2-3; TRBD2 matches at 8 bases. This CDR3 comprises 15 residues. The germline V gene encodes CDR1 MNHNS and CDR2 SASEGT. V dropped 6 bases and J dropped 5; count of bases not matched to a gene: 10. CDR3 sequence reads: CASSLLGRAIDTQYF. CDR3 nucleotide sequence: TGTGCCAGCAGCTTACTCGGGAGGGCTATAGATACGCAGTATTTT.

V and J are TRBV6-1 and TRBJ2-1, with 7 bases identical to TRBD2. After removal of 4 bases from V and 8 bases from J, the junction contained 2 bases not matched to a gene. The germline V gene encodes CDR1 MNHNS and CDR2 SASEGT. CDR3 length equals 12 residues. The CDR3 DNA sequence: TGTGCCAGCAGTGGGCTAGCGGATGAGCAGTTCTTC. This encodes CASSGLADEQFF.

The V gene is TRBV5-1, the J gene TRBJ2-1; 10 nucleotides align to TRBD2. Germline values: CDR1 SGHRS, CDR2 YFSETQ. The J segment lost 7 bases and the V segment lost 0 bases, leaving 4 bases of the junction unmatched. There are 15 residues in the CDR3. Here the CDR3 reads CASSLGPSGSNEQFF. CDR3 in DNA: TGCGCCAGCAGCTTGGGCCCTAGCGGGAGTAATGAGCAGTTCTTC.

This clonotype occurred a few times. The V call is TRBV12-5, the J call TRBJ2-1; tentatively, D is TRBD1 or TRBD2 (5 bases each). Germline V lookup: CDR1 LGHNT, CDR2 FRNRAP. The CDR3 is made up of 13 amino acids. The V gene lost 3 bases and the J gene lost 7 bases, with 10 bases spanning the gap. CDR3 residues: CASGFPGANEQFF. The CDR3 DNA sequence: TGTGCTAGTGGTTTTCCCGGGGCGAATGAGCAGTTCTTC. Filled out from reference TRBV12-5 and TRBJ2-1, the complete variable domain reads DARVTQTPRHKVTEMGQEVTMRCQPILGHNTVFWYRQTMMQGLELLAYFRNRAPLDDSGMPKDRFSAEMPDATLATLKIQPSEPRDSAVYFCASGFPGANEQFFGPGTRLTVL.

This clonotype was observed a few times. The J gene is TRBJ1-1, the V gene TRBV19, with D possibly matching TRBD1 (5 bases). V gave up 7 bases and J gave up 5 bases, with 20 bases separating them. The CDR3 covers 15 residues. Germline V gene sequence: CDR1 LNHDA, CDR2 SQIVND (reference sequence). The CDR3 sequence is CASNKLDLGRTEAFF. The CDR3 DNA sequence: TGTGCCAGTAACAAATTAGACCTGGGACGTACTGAAGCTTTCTTT.

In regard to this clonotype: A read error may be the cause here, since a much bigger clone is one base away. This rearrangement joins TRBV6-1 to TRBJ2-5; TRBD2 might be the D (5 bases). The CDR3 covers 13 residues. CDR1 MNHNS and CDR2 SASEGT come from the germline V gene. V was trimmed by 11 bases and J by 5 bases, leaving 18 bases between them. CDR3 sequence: CAGKPRAHETQYF. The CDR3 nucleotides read TGTGCCGGGAAACCGAGGGCGCATGAGACCCAGTACTTC.

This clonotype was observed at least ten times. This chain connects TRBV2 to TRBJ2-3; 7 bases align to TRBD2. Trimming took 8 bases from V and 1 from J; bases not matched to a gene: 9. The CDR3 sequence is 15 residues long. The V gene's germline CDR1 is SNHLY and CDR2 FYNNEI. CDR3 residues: CASPLLAEGTDTQYF. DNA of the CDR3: TGTGCCAGCCCCCTGCTAGCGGAAGGCACAGATACGCAGTATTTT.